This T cell receptor beta chain is from a study of post-analysis software for immune sequencing data. Study-wide context: The study covered relapsing-remitting, secondary progressive and progressive-relapsing courses of multiple sclerosis.

There are a few counts of this clonotype. Its antigen is not known. The study's findings and limits: A few TRBV segments occurring more often in patients than controls included TRBV5-6, TRBV5-1 and TRBV20-1. Samples made in the same batch grouped tightly together by F measure. Significantly lower normalized Chao1 diversity was found in patients with multiple sclerosis relative to controls.

CDR1 is SGHTA, CDR2 FQGTGA, per germline. There are 15 residues in the CDR3. The junction had 8 bases not matched to a gene; V was cut back by 5 bases and J by 5 bases. Researchers reported that TCR beta cDNA libraries carried unique molecular identifiers. Between about 0.85 and 11 million T cells gave rise to 500,000 to 650,000 cDNA molecules. TCRdb ran MiXCR on the PCR reads and lists one entry per CDR3 protein. The data hold roughly 410,000 distinct CDR3 sequences, with less than 40% observed a single time. The receptor was derived from a girl aged 10-17 years with multiple sclerosis. What was sequenced was blood. The rearrangement links TRBV7-3 to TRBJ2-3, with 9 bases matching TRBD2. In DNA form, the CDR3 reads TGTGCCAGCAGCAACGCGGGGGGGCGCGGAGATACGCAGTATTTT. Translation gives CASSNAGGRGDTQYF.